Presented here are 20 T cell receptor beta chains from one specimen sequenced in a study of tumor and adjacent non-tumor tissue in lung cancer. The template was RNA from unsorted bulk tissue. The normal lung tissue was taken more than 3 cm from the tumor edge. Three rounds of nested PCR, following a modified ARM-PCR protocol, produced the TCRbeta library. TCRdb recomputed calls from the multiplex PCR reads with MiXCR, one row per CDR3 protein. The table lists 98,000 or so distinct CDR3 sequences, more than 80% of them singletons. The sample comprised distant non-tumor lung tissue. Source of these receptors: a man aged 55 to 69 with small cell lung cancer.

The chain couples TRBV12-3 or TRBV12-4 to TRBJ2-3; D call uncertain. The CDR3 is 16 amino acids. V shed 3 bases and J shed 3 bases, with 16 bases lying between them. CDR3 sequence reads: CASSFDWSARTDTQYF. In DNA, the CDR3 is TGTGCCAGCAGTTTTGATTGGAGCGCGAGAACAGATACGCAGTATTTT.

Ten or more counts support this clonotype. The chain carries TRBV20-1 and TRBJ2-1; TRBD2 is a possible D gene (6 bases). The CDR3 spans 14 residues. Trimming removed 0 bases at V and 5 bases at J, with 11 bases between. Per the germline V gene, CDR1 is DFQATT and CDR2 is SNEGSKA (reference sequence). CDR3 coding DNA: TGCAGTGCTAGAGATGGTAGCGGAAACAATGAGCAGTTCTTC. Protein: CSARDGSGNNEQFF.

CDR3 residues: CRTNLENDDTQYF. DNA of the CDR3: TGCAGGACCAACCTGGAGAACGATGATACGCAGTATTTT. The J gene is TRBJ2-3, the V gene TRBV29-1; D not certain. Germline assignment: CDR1 SQVTM and CDR2 ANQGSEA. The CDR3 spans 13 residues.

The rearrangement links TRBV29-1 to TRBJ2-5, with a weak D call TRBD1 (5 bases). Trimming cost V 6 bases and J 7 bases, with 18 bases left between them. The length of the CDR3 is 13 residues. Germline-derived CDR1 and CDR2 are SQVTM and ANQGSEA. This chain's CDR3 is CSVLDQKQGTQYF. The CDR3, as DNA: TGCAGCGTGTTAGACCAAAAGCAGGGGACCCAGTACTTC.

The chain is built from TRBV29-1 and TRBJ2-5; 7 nucleotides line up with TRBD2. Unmatched junction bases numbered 13, after V lost 4 bases and J lost 5 bases. This CDR3 is built from 15 residues. Germline V lookup: CDR1 SQVTM, CDR2 ANQGSEA. CDR3 sequence: CSVAGLAAIAETQYF. The CDR3 DNA sequence: TGCAGCGTTGCGGGGCTAGCGGCAATAGCGGAGACCCAGTACTTC.

Worth noting for this clonotype: The CDR3 does not close with the conserved phenylalanine or tryptophan, likely indicating a read error. The chain carries TRBV11-3 and TRBJ1-6, with D perhaps TRBD1 (6 bases). Trimming shortened V by 5 bases and J by 7 bases, and 30 bases separated the two germline ends. The CDR3 sequence is 20 residues long. Germline assignment: CDR1 SGHNT and CDR2 YENEEA. The CDR3 nucleotides read TGTGCCAGCAGCCAGCACCGGGACATGGTCTCCATTCGAACAAATTCACCCCTCCACATT. This encodes CASSQHRDMVSIRTNSPLHI.

For this clonotype: The junction does not match germline at one end; this may be a read error. The rearrangement joins TRBV12-3 or TRBV12-4 to TRBJ2-2, with D possibly being TRBD2 (5 bases). The CDR3 covers 16 residues. This CDR3 is CVTMGGWSTNTGELSF. CDR3 bases: TGTGTCACCATGGGTGGGTGGTCGACGAACACCGGGGAGCTGTCTTTT.

Concerning this clonotype: The junction and the germline gene differ at one end; a read error may be behind it. The chain recombines TRBV6-1 with TRBJ1-5; no firm D call. CDR3 length equals 15 residues. The germline V gene has CDR1 MNHNS and CDR2 SASEGT. The CDR3 DNA reads as TGTGCCGGCAGTATTTGGAAGGGCAAGAATCAGCCCCAGCATTTT. It codes for CAGSIWKGKNQPQHF.

Turning to this clonotype: This CDR3 is missing its conserved last phenylalanine or tryptophan, likely due to a read error. This chain connects TRBV5-1 to TRBJ2-1; possibly TRBD1 for D (5 bases). The CDR3 totals 12 residues. With 3 bases removed from V and 10 bases from J, the gap between germline ends came to 11 bases. Germline V lookup: CDR1 SGHRS, CDR2 YFSETQ. In DNA, the CDR3 is TGCGCCAGCAGCTCCGGTCCAGGGGAGCAGTTCTTA. Translation gives CASSSGPGEQFL.

On this clonotype itself: Relative to the germline gene, one junction end is altered; a read error may explain this. The chain links TRBV11-2 to TRBJ2-1, with 7 nucleotides matching TRBD2. Germline V gene lookup returns CDR1 SGHAT and CDR2 FQNNGV. This CDR3 spans 16 amino acids. The CDR3 coding sequence is TGTGACAGCAGCTTAATTGGGAGGGACTCCTACAATGAGCAGTTCTTC. It is translated as CDSSLIGRDSYNEQFF.

This clonotype was counted many times. The chain joins TRBV6-1 to TRBJ1-5; 7 positions match TRBD1. The trim removed 7 bases at V and 3 bases at J, leaving 6 bases unmatched. CDR3 length: 14 amino acids. Germline loops: CDR1 MNHNS, CDR2 SASEGT. CDR3 nucleotides: TGTGCCAGCATTGCTGACAGGGCCAATCAGCCCCAGCATTTT. Translated: CASIADRANQPQHF.

Concerning this clonotype: The CDR3 carries no conserved terminal phenylalanine or tryptophan, so it likely arises from a read error. The CDR3 nucleotides read TGTGCCAGCAGCCAGATGACTAGCGGGAGGGCTATAGATACGCAGTATATT. This encodes CASSQMTSGRAIDTQYI. The chain links TRBV4-2 to TRBJ2-3, with 14 bases identical to TRBD2. Per germline, CDR1 LGHNA and CDR2 YNFKEQ. This CDR3 contains 17 residues. J lost 5 bases, V lost 3 bases, and 7 bases had no gene match.

In the case of this clonotype: Mismatch with germline at one junction end may stem from a read error. The chain joins TRBV11-2 to TRBJ2-2, with D maybe TRBD2 (6 bases). Germline assignment: CDR1 SGHAT and CDR2 FQNNGV. The CDR3 covers 19 residues. The CDR3 loop reads CPSSRDDTGVACRTGELFF. The CDR3 nucleotides read TGTCCCAGCAGTCGTGATGACACGGGAGTAGCGTGTCGCACCGGGGAGCTGTTTTTT.

A word on this clonotype: Because the CDR3 is missing its conserved closing phenylalanine or tryptophan, this is likely a read error. The genes are TRBV11-2 and TRBJ1-6, with D perhaps TRBD1 (6 bases). Trimming pared 5 bases from V and 14 bases from J, leaving 16 bases between. Germline V gene lookup returns CDR1 SGHAT and CDR2 FQNNGV. This CDR3 contains 13 residues. CDR3 coding DNA: TGTGCCAGCAGCGACGGCAGGGGTCTGGCCCTCCACCTT. This encodes CASSDGRGLALHL.

This clonotype was recorded many times. V and J are TRBV5-1 and TRBJ1-5; no clear D gene. The CDR3 is 15 amino acids. Germline-derived CDR1 and CDR2 are SGHRS and YFSETQ. V shed 0 bases and J shed 2 bases, with 9 bases lying between them. The CDR3 DNA reads TGCGCCAGCAGCTTGGGAGACTCCCGCAATCAGCCCCAGCATTTT. Translating it yields CASSLGDSRNQPQHF. The full variable domain, its missing parts supplied by reference TRBV5-1 and TRBJ1-5, is KAGVTQTPRYLIKTRGQQVTLSCSPISGHRSVSWYQQTPGQGLQFLFEYFSETQRNKGNFPGRFSGRQFSNSRSEMNVSTLELGDSALYLCASSLGDSRNQPQHFGDGTRLSIL.

This clonotype was recorded only once. It is likely a read error, because the conserved phenylalanine at the end of the CDR3 is missing. This chain uses TRBV12-3 or TRBV12-4 with TRBJ2-7, with a possible D match to TRBD2 (6 bases). The CDR3 has 12 residues. The germline V and J ends were trimmed by 7 bases and 3 bases, with 10 bases remaining between them. The CDR3 loop is CASNKDYYEQYC. The CDR3 coding sequence is TGTGCCAGCAATAAGGACTACTACGAGCAGTACTGC.

This clonotype showed up just once. The junction and the germline gene differ at one end; a read error may be behind it. The rearrangement links TRBV12-3 or TRBV12-4 to TRBJ2-7, with a possible D match to TRBD2 (6 bases). CDR3 length: 16 residues. Written as DNA, the CDR3 is TGTGCCAACAGCCCTCGCGGGACCGACTGGAGCCACGACCAGTACTTC. This translates into CANSPRGTDWSHDQYF.

This clonotype showed up many times. The chain joins TRBV6-6 to TRBJ2-1, with D tentatively TRBD2 (6 bases). Germline-derived CDR1 and CDR2 are MNHNY and SVGAGI (reference sequence). The CDR3 loop spans 16 amino acids. V was cut by 7 bases and J by 0 bases, with 16 bases left in between. The CDR3 spells CASTLSGHSSYNEQFF. The CDR3 DNA sequence: TGTGCCAGCACTCTTAGCGGTCATAGCTCCTACAATGAGCAGTTCTTC.

Remarks on this clonotype: A much larger clone lies one base from this, so it may be a read error. The chain links TRBV6-4 to TRBJ2-2; perhaps D is TRBD1 or TRBD2 (5 bases each). Trimming took 6 bases from V and 3 from J, leaving 14 bases between them. The CDR3 consists of 15 residues. Germline V lookup: CDR1 MRHNA, CDR2 SNTAGT. CDR3 nucleotide sequence: TGTGCCAGCAGCGCCGGGGCTAGTGACACCGGGGAGCTGTTTTTT. As protein: CASSAGASDTGELFF.

Regarding this clonotype: A junction boundary mismatches the germline segment, possibly from a read error. V usage is TRBV5-5 and J usage is TRBJ2-7, with 7 bases that match TRBD2. The CDR3 sequence is 14 residues long. CDR1 and CDR2 from the germline V gene are SGHKS and YYEKEE (reference sequence). The DNA for the CDR3 is TGTGCCGGCAGCCCCTGGACTAGGGGCTACGAGCAGTACTTC. Protein sequence: CAGSPWTRGYEQYF.